Below are 32 T cell receptor beta chains sequenced from a single sample in a study of follicular helper T cells after annual influenza vaccination. This table comes from immunoSEQ multiplex PCR, and its TCRdb copy is limited to in-frame clones, with some not included. The table shows roughly 10,000 clones, with 70% to 85% occurring only once. The sequences come from CXCR5- memory CD4+ T cells sorted from blood, collected 6 weeks after influenza vaccination. Receptor source: an adult who received the influenza vaccine.

The chain uses TRBV27 and TRBJ1-2; 10 bases agree with TRBD1. This CDR3 spans 15 amino acids. V gave up 5 bases and J gave up 4 bases; unmatched junction bases: 7. The germline CDR1 and CDR2 sequences are MNHEY and SMNVEV (reference sequence). CDR3 in DNA: TGTGCCAGCAGTCAGCTGGGACAGGGGTCCTATGGCTACACCTTC. This encodes CASSQLGQGSYGYTF.

The DNA for the CDR3 is TGTGCCAGCAGCTCCCGGACAGGGTTAGTTGAAAAACTGTTTTTT. Its translation: CASSSRTGLVEKLFF. The chain recombines TRBV5-8 with TRBJ1-4; 8 nucleotides line up with TRBD1. CDR1 and CDR2 from the germline V gene are SGHTS and YDEGEE. The CDR3 has 15 amino acids. V lost 3 bases, J lost 7 bases, and 8 bases stayed unmatched.

The table lists this clone with a few counts. This sequence joins TRBV20-1 and TRBJ2-7, with a tentative D call TRBD1 (6 bases). V dropped 5 bases and J dropped 3 bases, with 8 bases sitting between them. This CDR3 has 11 residues. The V gene's germline CDR1 is DFQATT and CDR2 SNEGSKA (reference sequence). CDR3 DNA sequence: TGCAGTGCTGGACAGAACTACGAGCAGTACTTC. This gives the protein CSAGQNYEQYF.

V gene TRBV18 combines with J gene TRBJ2-3, with 10 positions matching TRBD2. CDR3 size: 17 residues. Germline CDR1 reads KGHSH; CDR2 reads LQKENI. V dropped 0 bases and J dropped 2; count of bases not matched to a gene: 5. The CDR3 region is CASSPPPAGGVTDTQYF. The CDR3 DNA reads TGTGCCAGCTCACCACCCCCAGCGGGGGGGGTCACAGATACGCAGTATTTT.

The chain is built from TRBV7-2 and TRBJ1-1, with TRBD1 matching over 7 bases. This CDR3 region has 16 residues. With 3 bases clipped from V and 0 bases from J, the junction kept 7 bases outside the gene matches. Germline-derived CDR1 and CDR2 are SGHTA and FQGNSA. The CDR3 here is CASSLWAGGLNTEAFF. The CDR3 coding sequence is TGTGCCAGCAGCTTGTGGGCAGGGGGGCTGAACACTGAAGCTTTCTTT.

CDR3 nucleotide sequence: TGTGCCAGCAGCCGCCAGGACAGCACAGATACGCAGTATTTT. Its protein product is CASSRQDSTDTQYF. The chain couples TRBV11-2 to TRBJ2-3; no clear D gene. V lost 5 bases, J lost 0 bases, and 9 bases lay in between. Germline assignment: CDR1 SGHAT and CDR2 FQNNGV. CDR3 length: 14 residues.

This chain links TRBV6-5 with TRBJ2-3, with D possibly TRBD2 on 6 matching bases. The germline gives CDR1 MNHEY, CDR2 SVGAGI. The CDR3 has 14 residues. Trimming took off 6 bases at V and 2 bases at J, with 12 bases between the two ends. The CDR3 sequence: CASRYGTPTDTQYF. DNA of the CDR3: TGTGCCAGCAGGTACGGGACTCCCACAGATACGCAGTATTTT.

This clone was detected once. This CDR3 is CASSPRTAYGYTF. CDR3 nucleotide sequence: TGTGCCAGCTCACCGCGGACAGCCTATGGCTACACCTTC. The chain joins TRBV18 to TRBJ1-2; D is perhaps TRBD1 (6 bases). CDR3 length: 13 amino acids. Trimming removed 3 bases at V and 4 bases at J, with 9 bases between. Germline V gene lookup returns CDR1 KGHSH and CDR2 LQKENI.

The chain links TRBV2 to TRBJ2-1, with D unclear. V lost 1 base and J lost 8, with 12 bases in between. The CDR3 consists of 14 residues. The V gene's germline CDR1 is SNHLY and CDR2 FYNNEI. CDR3 bases: TGTGCCAGCAGTGAAGGCGCATCCGGCTATGAGCAGTTCTTC. As protein: CASSEGASGYEQFF.

V gene TRBV5-4 combines with J gene TRBJ2-3; tentatively, D is TRBD1 or TRBD2 (5 bases each). In germline, CDR1 is SGHNT, CDR2 YYREEE (reference sequence). V was clipped by 0 bases and J by 2 bases, with 13 bases between them. The CDR3 has 16 residues. The CDR3 DNA sequence: TGTGCCAGCAGCTTGGCTGGGACCCCCCCCACAGATACGCAGTATTTT. As protein: CASSLAGTPPTDTQYF.

This clone was observed a few times. J is TRBJ1-3 and V is TRBV2, with TRBD1 matching 9 bases. CDR1 and CDR2 (germline): SNHLY, FYNNEI. This CDR3 comprises 15 residues. The V and J ends lost 3 bases and 0 bases, in that order; junction bases with no gene match: 0. The chain's CDR3 is CASSEGQGSGNTIYF. In DNA, the CDR3 is TGTGCCAGCAGTGAGGGACAGGGCTCTGGAAACACCATATATTTT.

The sample holds a few counts of this clone. This rearrangement joins TRBV4-2 to TRBJ1-2; the match to TRBD1 covers 8 bases. The V gene's germline CDR1 is LGHNA and CDR2 YNFKEQ. The CDR3 covers 15 residues. Trimming cost V 4 bases and J 0 bases; bases outside gene matches: 4. This CDR3 is CASSPTGEPNYGYTF. CDR3 nucleotide sequence: TGTGCCAGCAGCCCGACAGGGGAGCCTAACTATGGCTACACCTTC.

V gene TRBV12-5 combines with J gene TRBJ2-3, with a tentative D call TRBD2 (6 bases). The V end lost 6 bases, the J end lost 2 bases, and 9 bases lay between the germline ends. This CDR3 is built from 13 residues. Germline V gives CDR1 LGHNT, CDR2 FRNRAP. CDR3 nucleotides: TGTGCTAGTGGGGGGGGAAACACAGATACGCAGTATTTT. This sequence encodes CASGGGNTDTQYF.

The CDR3 bases are TGTGCCAGCAGCTTAGGTCTAAGGACCGGGTTTGACACCGGGGAGCTGTTTTTT. It yields the protein CASSLGLRTGFDTGELFF. The chain recombines TRBV7-2 with TRBJ2-2; unclear D gene. With 1 base removed from V and 3 bases from J, the gap between germline ends came to 18 bases. The CDR3 runs to 18 residues. From germline, CDR1 is SGHTA and CDR2 FQGNSA.

This clone was seen just once. The chain uses TRBV14 and TRBJ1-1; D is ambiguous. Looked up from germline, CDR1 is SGHDN and CDR2 is FVKESK. The CDR3 spans 10 residues. V shed 0 bases and J shed 10 bases, with 3 bases lying between them. The DNA for the CDR3 is TGTGCCAGCAGCCAAGATTCAGCTTTCTTT. It is translated as CASSQDSAFF.

CDR3 amino acids: CASSYDRGNTEAFF. The CDR3 region has the DNA TGTGCCAGCAGTTACGACAGGGGAAATACTGAAGCTTTCTTT. This sequence joins TRBV6-6 and TRBJ1-1; 8 bases are shared with TRBD1. The CDR3 extends over 14 amino acids. Germline CDR1 and CDR2: MNHNY and SVGAGI (reference sequence). After removal of 2 bases from V and 5 bases from J, the junction contained 4 bases not matched to a gene.

This chain joins TRBV6-5 and TRBJ1-1; 8 nucleotides line up with TRBD1. The ends lost 6 bases at V and 6 bases at J; junction bases unmatched: 9. Germline V gene lookup returns CDR1 MNHEY and CDR2 SVGAGI. CDR3 length: 14 residues. CDR3 loop: CASSRTGKKSEAFF. In DNA, the CDR3 is TGTGCCAGCAGCCGGACAGGGAAGAAATCTGAAGCTTTCTTT.

The rearrangement joins TRBV18 to TRBJ1-4; no clear D. The germline V and J ends were trimmed by 2 bases and 5 bases, with 3 bases remaining between them. Germline V CDR1 and CDR2: KGHSH, LQKENI. This CDR3 comprises 12 residues. CDR3 DNA: TGTGCCAGCTCACCAGGAAATGAAAAACTGTTTTTT. Protein sequence: CASSPGNEKLFF.

This chain joins TRBV5-1 and TRBJ2-5; D call uncertain. In germline, CDR1 is SGHRS, CDR2 YFSETQ. This CDR3 contains 15 residues. V was shortened by 0 bases and J by 5 bases, with 14 bases between the two germline ends. CDR3 loop: CASSLEGLSGETQYF. The CDR3 DNA reads as TGCGCCAGCAGCTTGGAGGGATTAAGTGGGGAGACCCAGTACTTC.

The rearrangement links TRBV6-5 to TRBJ1-5; no clear D. Germline CDR1 reads MNHEY; CDR2 reads SVGAGI. This CDR3 has 15 amino acids. V lost 5 bases and J lost 2, with 13 bases in between. The CDR3 sequence: CASSPGGYRNQPQHF. DNA of the CDR3: TGTGCCAGCAGTCCAGGAGGATACCGCAATCAGCCCCAGCATTTT.

V is TRBV29-1 and J is TRBJ2-5, with D tentatively TRBD2 (6 bases). The germline V and J ends were trimmed by 6 bases and 0 bases, with 11 bases remaining between them. CDR3 length: 13 residues. Germline V gene sequence: CDR1 SQVTM, CDR2 ANQGSEA. The CDR3 reads CSVDRGYQETQYF. CDR3 sequence (DNA): TGCAGCGTAGATCGGGGGTACCAAGAGACCCAGTACTTC.

V is TRBV7-9 and J is TRBJ2-3; D possibly corresponds to TRBD2 (6 bases). Trimming took off 10 bases at V and 0 bases at J, with 17 bases between the two ends. From germline, CDR1 is SEHNR and CDR2 FQNEAQ (reference sequence). This CDR3 contains 15 residues. The CDR3 DNA is TGTGCCACCGGGGTTCGGGACTCTAGCACAGATACGCAGTATTTT. It codes for CATGVRDSSTDTQYF.

In this sample, this clone turned up once. This chain links TRBV11-3 with TRBJ1-2; TRBD1 might be the D (6 bases). CDR3 size: 16 residues. Per germline, CDR1 SGHNT and CDR2 YENEEA. The V end lost 2 bases, the J end lost 8 bases, and 21 bases lay between the germline ends. The CDR3 protein is CASSLFYLPQGIGYTF. The CDR3 nucleotides are TGTGCCAGCAGCTTATTTTATCTCCCACAGGGAATCGGCTACACCTTC. The full variable domain, its missing parts supplied by reference TRBV11-3 and TRBJ1-2, is EAGVVQSPRYKIIEKKQPVAFWCNPISGHNTLYWYLQNLGQGPELLIRYENEEAVDDSQLPKDRFSAERLKGVDSTLKIQPAELGDSAVYLCASSLFYLPQGIGYTFGSGTRLTVV.

The chain joins TRBV5-4 to TRBJ2-2; D is unresolved. CDR1 is SGHNT, CDR2 YYREEE, per germline (reference sequence). The germline V and J ends were trimmed by 3 bases and 4 bases, with 10 bases remaining between them. The CDR3 is made up of 14 amino acids. The CDR3 is CASSSQVTTGELFF. CDR3 sequence (DNA): TGTGCCAGCAGCTCCCAAGTTACCACCGGGGAGCTGTTTTTT.

Here the CDR3 DNA reads TGTGCCAGCAGCTTAGACTCGGGACAGGGAACTGAAGCTTTCTTT. It codes for CASSLDSGQGTEAFF. V gene TRBV7-8 combines with J gene TRBJ1-1, with TRBD1 identical over 9 bases. Germline V gives CDR1 SGHVS, CDR2 FQNEAQ. V lost 1 base to trimming and J lost 5 bases; unmatched junction nucleotides: 5. The CDR3 covers 15 residues.

This rearrangement joins TRBV6-5 to TRBJ1-6; tentative D call: TRBD1 (6 bases). Trimming left V 6 bases short and J 9 bases short, with 18 bases between. Germline V gene lookup returns CDR1 MNHEY and CDR2 SVGAGI. The CDR3 loop spans 15 amino acids. The CDR3 protein is CASRRDRFSISPLHF. Written as DNA, the CDR3 is TGTGCCAGCAGGAGAGACAGGTTTTCAATTTCACCCCTCCACTTT.

The V and J genes are TRBV7-2 and TRBJ2-1; no firm D call. V lost 1 base to trimming and J lost 10 bases, with 11 bases between them. Germline CDR1 is SGHTA and CDR2 is FQGNSA. The CDR3 is 13 amino acids. The CDR3 spells CASSLERKGEQFF. The CDR3 nucleotides read TGTGCCAGCAGCTTAGAACGTAAAGGAGAGCAGTTCTTC. The complete variable domain, with remaining parts taken from reference TRBV7-2 and TRBJ2-1, reads GAGVSQSPSNKVTEKGKDVELRCDPISGHTALYWYRQSLGQGLEFLIYFQGNSAPDKSGLPSDRFSAERTGGSVSTLTIQRTQQEDSAVYLCASSLERKGEQFFGPGTRLTVL.

The V gene is TRBV7-9, the J gene TRBJ1-3, with a possible D match to TRBD1 (6 bases). Germline V lookup: CDR1 SEHNR, CDR2 FQNEAQ (reference sequence). The V gene lost 0 bases and the J gene lost 0 bases, with 9 bases spanning the gap. There are 16 residues in the CDR3. CDR3 nucleotides: TGTGCCAGCAGCTTAGCGGGGGCGAGCTCTGGAAACACCATATATTTT. Amino acid sequence: CASSLAGASSGNTIYF.

The chain joins TRBV7-8 to TRBJ2-7; 9 nucleotides line up with TRBD2. The V segment lost 2 bases and the J segment 0 bases; nucleotides outside the gene matches: 2. The CDR3 has 15 residues. Germline CDR1 and CDR2: SGHVS and FQNEAQ. CDR3 nucleotides: TGTGCCAGCAGCTTACAAGCGGGGGGCTCCTACGAGCAGTACTTC. As protein: CASSLQAGGSYEQYF. The whole variable domain, filled in from reference TRBV7-8 and TRBJ2-7, reads GAGVSQSPRYKVAKRGQDVALRCDPISGHVSLFWYQQALGQGPEFLTYFQNEAQLDKSGLPSDRFFAERPEGSVSTLKIQRTQQEDSAVYLCASSLQAGGSYEQYFGPGTRLTVT.

This clone was detected a few times. This chain uses TRBV5-1 with TRBJ2-2; 13 bases are a match to TRBD2. Germline CDR1 SGHRS, CDR2 YFSETQ. The ends lost 4 bases at V and 8 bases at J; junction bases unmatched: 8. This CDR3 spans 16 amino acids. The CDR3 DNA reads TGCGCCAGCAGCAACCGACTAGCGGGGGGATCAGGGGAGCTGTTTTTT. Its translation is CASSNRLAGGSGELFF.

CDR3 DNA: TGTGCCAGTAGTCAGACAGTTCAAGAAGCTTTCTTT. Protein sequence: CASSQTVQEAFF. The chain links TRBV19 to TRBJ1-1, with TRBD1 as a possible D gene (5 bases). CDR3 length equals 12 residues. In germline, CDR1 is LNHDA, CDR2 SQIVND (reference sequence). V was shortened by 5 bases and J by 8 bases, with 12 bases between the two germline ends.

This rearrangement joins TRBV11-2 to TRBJ2-7; 11 bases match TRBD2. CDR1 SGHAT and CDR2 FQNNGV come from the germline V gene. V dropped 5 bases and J dropped 2; count of bases not matched to a gene: 8. The CDR3 has 16 residues. CDR3 protein: CASSVSSGGPAYEQYF. CDR3 bases: TGTGCCAGCAGCGTCTCTAGCGGGGGGCCGGCCTACGAGCAGTACTTC.